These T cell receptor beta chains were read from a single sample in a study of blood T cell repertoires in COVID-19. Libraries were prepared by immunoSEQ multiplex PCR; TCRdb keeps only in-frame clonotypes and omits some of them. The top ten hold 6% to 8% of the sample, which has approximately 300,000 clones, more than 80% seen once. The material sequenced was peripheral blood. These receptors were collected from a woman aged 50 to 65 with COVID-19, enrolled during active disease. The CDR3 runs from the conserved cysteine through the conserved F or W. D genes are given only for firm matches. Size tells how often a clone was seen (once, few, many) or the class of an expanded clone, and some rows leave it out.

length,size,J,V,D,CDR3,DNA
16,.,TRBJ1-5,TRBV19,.,CASSTKGHPSNQPQHF,TGTGCCAGTAGTACTAAGGGACATCCAAGCAATCAGCCCCAGCATTTT
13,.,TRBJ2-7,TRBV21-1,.,CAGQGIGSYEQYF,TGTGCCGGGCAGGGGATTGGCTCCTACGAGCAGTACTTC
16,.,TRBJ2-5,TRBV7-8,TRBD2,CASSPGLAGGQETQYF,TGTGCCAGCAGCCCGGGACTAGCGGGAGGGCAAGAGACCCAGTACTTC
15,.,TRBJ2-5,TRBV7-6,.,CASSVLGSPGETQYF,TGTGCCAGCAGCGTCCTGGGGAGTCCGGGTGAGACCCAGTACTTC
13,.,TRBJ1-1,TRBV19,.,CASSEVANTEAFF,TGTGCCAGTAGTGAGGTAGCGAACACTGAAGCTTTCTTT
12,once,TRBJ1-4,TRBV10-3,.,CAIRGQGEKLFF,TGTGCCATCAGGGGTCAGGGTGAAAAACTGTTTTTT
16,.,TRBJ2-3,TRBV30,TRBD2,CAWSVLSGRVTDTQYF,TGTGCCTGGAGTGTACTTAGCGGGAGGGTGACAGATACGCAGTATTTT
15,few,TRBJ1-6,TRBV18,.,CASSKLTDNNSPLHF,TGTGCCAGCTCCAAGCTAACAGATAATAATTCACCCCTCCACTTT
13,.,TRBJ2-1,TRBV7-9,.,CASSLTSYNEQFF,TGTGCCAGCAGCTTAACTAGCTACAATGAGCAGTTCTTC
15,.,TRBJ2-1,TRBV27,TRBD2,CASSWLAGVNNEQFF,TGTGCCAGCAGTTGGCTAGCGGGAGTTAACAATGAGCAGTTCTTC
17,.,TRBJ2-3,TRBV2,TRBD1,CASRRGVGTGGTDTQYF,TGTGCCAGCAGACGGGGGGTTGGGACAGGGGGCACAGATACGCAGTATTTT
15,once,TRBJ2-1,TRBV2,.,CASSELGAAVDEQFF,TGTGCCAGCAGTGAATTAGGGGCCGCCGTAGATGAGCAGTTCTTC
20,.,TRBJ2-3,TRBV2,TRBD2,CASSVLSGTSGLGYTDTQYF,TGTGCCAGCAGTGTACTGTCCGGGACTAGCGGTTTAGGGTACACAGATACGCAGTATTTT